The 22 T cell receptor beta chains in this list originate from one sample, sequenced in a study of cytomegalovirus exposure and HLA in healthy donors. The PCR was carried out with 60 Vbeta primers and 13 Jbeta primers. Only in-frame clones appear in the TCRdb table, and some are missing; sequencing was by immunoSEQ multiplex PCR. Of 100,000 or so clones detected, around 63% appear once; the ten largest clones hold approximately 3%. The sample was PBMCs. These TCRs come from a man under 40 in good health and CMV-seronegative.

CDR3 nucleotide sequence: TGTGCCAGCAGTGATTCGGGGTCAGGAAACACCATATATTTT. It specifies CASSDSGSGNTIYF. The rearrangement joins TRBV2 to TRBJ1-3; no reliable D call. Deletions cut 3 bases from V and 4 bases from J, with 10 bases between. Germline V gene lookup returns CDR1 SNHLY and CDR2 FYNNEI. The CDR3 is made up of 14 amino acids.

This clone was seen a single time. The rearrangement links TRBV6-1 to TRBJ2-7; 9 bases align to TRBD1. CDR3 size: 15 residues. Germline V gene data show CDR1 as MNHNS and CDR2 as SASEGT. Germline trimming cut 5 bases from V and 0 bases from J; bases unmatched to any gene: 5. DNA of the CDR3: TGTGCCAGCAGTCCTGGACAGGGGTACTCCTACGAGCAGTACTTC. Translated, it gives CASSPGQGYSYEQYF.

The V and J genes are TRBV9 and TRBJ2-1; D call uncertain. Germline CDR1 and CDR2: SGDLS and YYNGEE. This CDR3 has 16 residues. Trimming stripped 0 bases from V and 0 bases from J, with 10 bases between. CDR3 DNA: TGTGCCAGCAGCGTAGGACCGGAGAGCTCCTACAATGAGCAGTTCTTC. Its protein product is CASSVGPESSYNEQFF.

This clone was observed a handful of times. The CDR3 is CASSPTGAEAFF. The CDR3 DNA is TGTGCCAGCAGCCCGACAGGGGCTGAAGCTTTCTTT. The chain uses TRBV7-9 and TRBJ1-1, with 8 positions matching TRBD1. CDR1 is SEHNR, CDR2 FQNEAQ, per germline (reference sequence). Trimming cost V 5 bases and J 6 bases; bases outside gene matches: 2. There are 12 residues in the CDR3.

The chain joins TRBV7-2 to TRBJ1-5; a possible D gene is TRBD1 (6 bases). Germline values: CDR1 SGHTA, CDR2 FQGNSA. The CDR3 covers 13 residues. V lost 5 bases to trimming and J lost 9 bases, with 14 bases between them. The CDR3 spells CASSPQGVGPQHF. CDR3 DNA sequence: TGTGCCAGCAGCCCACAGGGCGTGGGGCCCCAGCATTTT.

The chain combines TRBV27 with TRBJ2-5; 12 bases line up with TRBD2. The CDR3 has 17 amino acids. Trimming cost V 3 bases and J 2 bases; bases outside gene matches: 7. CDR1 is MNHEY, CDR2 SMNVEV, per germline (reference sequence). The CDR3 nucleotides are TGTGCCAGCAGTTTGGCTAGGACTAGCGGGGTACAAGAGACCCAGTACTTC. It codes for CASSLARTSGVQETQYF.

The V gene is TRBV30, the J gene TRBJ1-2; D ambiguous. CDR3 length: 11 amino acids. V was trimmed by 8 bases and J by 8 bases, leaving 15 bases between them. CDR1 and CDR2 from the germline V gene are GTSNPN and SVGIG (reference sequence). The CDR3 here is CAASEMGGYTF. The CDR3 DNA sequence: TGTGCCGCTAGCGAGATGGGGGGCTACACCTTC. Full variable domain (missing parts from reference TRBV30 and TRBJ1-2): SQTIHQWPATLVQPVGSPLSLECTVEGTSNPNLYWYRQAAGRGLQLLFYSVGIGQISSEVPQNLSASRPQDRQFILSSKKLLLSDSGFYLCAASEMGGYTFGSGTRLTVV.

The chain joins TRBV4-3 to TRBJ1-2, with 9 bases identical to TRBD1. This CDR3 is built from 14 residues. The ends lost 3 bases at V and 4 bases at J; junction bases unmatched: 3. In germline, CDR1 is LGHNA, CDR2 YSLEER. Here the CDR3 reads CASSQGQGGYGYTF. The DNA of the CDR3 is TGCGCCAGCAGCCAGGGACAGGGAGGCTATGGCTACACCTTC.

This chain links TRBV5-6 with TRBJ1-1; 9 nucleotides line up with TRBD1. Germline values: CDR1 SGHDT, CDR2 YYEEEE. The CDR3 length is 15 residues. The J segment lost 5 bases and the V segment lost 3 bases, leaving 8 bases of the junction unmatched. CDR3 in DNA: TGTGCCAGCAGCTCTTGGGGGACAGGGAGGACTGAAGCTTTCTTT. Amino acids: CASSSWGTGRTEAFF.

V and J are TRBV30 and TRBJ1-6; the match to TRBD1 covers 9 bases. This CDR3 spans 16 amino acids. CDR1 is GTSNPN, CDR2 SVGIG, per germline (reference sequence). Trimming removed 8 bases from V and 10 bases from J; junction bases left unmatched: 18. CDR3 sequence reads: CANTNRGQPFGSPLHF. For the CDR3, the DNA is TGTGCCAATACGAACAGGGGGCAACCCTTTGGGTCACCCCTCCACTTT.

This chain connects TRBV28 to TRBJ1-3, with D possibly being TRBD1 (6 bases). This CDR3 spans 16 amino acids. Germline loops: CDR1 MDHEN, CDR2 SYDVKM. Trimming cost V 5 bases and J 6 bases, with 20 bases left between them. CDR3 in amino acids: CASSALGKGVLNTIYF. The CDR3 DNA reads as TGTGCCAGCAGTGCCTTGGGGAAGGGGGTCTTAAACACCATATATTTT.

CDR3 DNA sequence: TGTGCCAGCTCCCCCAGAAGACAGGACTACGAGCAGTACTTC. As protein: CASSPRRQDYEQYF. This sequence joins TRBV18 and TRBJ2-7; perhaps TRBD1 as D (6 bases). Germline V gene sequence: CDR1 KGHSH, CDR2 LQKENI. The length of the CDR3 is 14 residues. Trimming took 6 bases from V and 3 from J, leaving 15 bases between them.

The chain couples TRBV29-1 to TRBJ1-2, with 7 bases lining up with TRBD1. V shed 4 bases and J 0 bases; nucleotides not matched to a gene: 8. The CDR3 contains 15 residues. In germline, CDR1 is SQVTM, CDR2 ANQGSEA. The CDR3 nucleotides read TGCAGCGTTGGCCCTCAGGGGGAAGCTAACTATGGCTACACCTTC. Residues: CSVGPQGEANYGYTF.

V gene TRBV6-1 combines with J gene TRBJ2-5, with 8 bases lining up with TRBD1. J was trimmed by 5 bases and V by 7 bases; bases with no gene match: 9. Germline CDR1 is MNHNS and CDR2 is SASEGT. CDR3 size: 14 residues. The CDR3 DNA follows: TGTGCCAGCAAAGTCCCAGGGGGCGCGGAGACCCAGTACTTC. It translates to CASKVPGGAETQYF.

The chain employs TRBV18 and TRBJ2-4, with D possibly matching TRBD2 (5 bases). CDR1 is KGHSH, CDR2 LQKENI, per germline. V lost 2 bases and J 0 bases, leaving 14 bases between the germline ends. CDR3 length equals 17 residues. The CDR3 region has the DNA TGTGCCAGCTCACCAAGGACGGGCGGACTAGCCAAAAACATTCAGTACTTC. Its translation is CASSPRTGGLAKNIQYF.

The genes are TRBV7-8 and TRBJ1-2; tentatively, D is TRBD1 (6 bases). The germline V and J ends were trimmed by 6 bases and 7 bases, with 15 bases remaining between them. Germline CDR1 is SGHVS and CDR2 is FQNEAQ. CDR3 length: 13 residues. This CDR3 is CASSSTGSGGYTF. In DNA form, the CDR3 reads TGTGCCAGCAGTTCGACAGGTTCTGGTGGCTACACCTTC.

Only one count was recorded for this clone. The chain couples TRBV30 to TRBJ1-1; 8 bases agree with TRBD1. The CDR3 loop spans 15 amino acids. Germline V gene sequence: CDR1 GTSNPN, CDR2 SVGIG (reference sequence). V was pared by 3 bases and J by 1 base, with 7 bases of the junction left unmatched. The CDR3 DNA follows: TGTGCCTGGAGCAAAATCGGACAGGGGAACACTGAAGCTTTCTTT. Its protein is CAWSKIGQGNTEAFF.

This rearrangement joins TRBV28 to TRBJ1-1; 7 bases fit TRBD1. Germline CDR1 reads MDHEN; CDR2 reads SYDVKM. V lost 5 bases, J lost 5 bases, and 5 bases stayed unmatched. The CDR3 spans 13 residues. The CDR3 region has the DNA TGTGCCAGCAGTCCGGGACAGAGGACTGAAGCTTTCTTT. This translates into CASSPGQRTEAFF.

CDR3 region: CASSSLLGVDRMDYEQYF. In DNA, the CDR3 is TGTGCCAGCAGCTCACTCCTAGGGGTGGACAGGATGGACTACGAGCAGTACTTC. The chain is built from TRBV7-9 and TRBJ2-7, with 7 bases identical to TRBD1. Germline V gives CDR1 SEHNR, CDR2 FQNEAQ (reference sequence). The CDR3 extends over 18 amino acids. V was pared by 4 bases and J by 3 bases, with 18 bases of the junction left unmatched.

This chain connects TRBV4-3 to TRBJ2-5; D remains unclear. Trimming took off 4 bases at V and 3 bases at J, with 9 bases between the two ends. Germline values: CDR1 LGHNA, CDR2 YSLEER. The CDR3 runs to 13 residues. CDR3 bases: TGCGCCAGCAGCCGTTTCGCGGAAGAGACCCAGTACTTC. Translation gives CASSRFAEETQYF.

This rearrangement joins TRBV11-2 to TRBJ2-5; D perhaps matches TRBD2 (5 bases). V was clipped by 5 bases and J by 5 bases, with 15 bases between them. Looked up from germline, CDR1 is SGHAT and CDR2 is FQNNGV. CDR3 size: 14 residues. For the CDR3, the DNA is TGTGCCAGCAGCCAGACTCGGGGATTGGAGACCCAGTACTTC. This sequence encodes CASSQTRGLETQYF.

The V and J genes are TRBV7-8 and TRBJ1-1, with TRBD1 identical over 11 bases. This CDR3 comprises 16 residues. Germline-derived CDR1 and CDR2 are SGHVS and FQNEAQ. The V and J ends lost 1 base and 4 bases, in that order; junction bases with no gene match: 5. The CDR3 sequence is CASSLGTGQGGTEAFF. DNA for the CDR3: TGTGCCAGCAGCTTAGGCACGGGACAGGGGGGCACTGAAGCTTTCTTT.